This T cell receptor (beta chain) was captured by sequencing in a study of shared clonotypes between healthy human individuals. Every immunoSEQ plate was one replicate of a subset's evenly spread DNA. Here immunoSEQ multiplex PCR was the method, and the copy in TCRdb shows in-frame clones only, minus some. The data contain about 700,000 clones, 92% of them singletons. CD8 cells regarded as naive lacked CD45RO, were positively chosen for CCR7, and omitted terminally differentiated effector memory CD45RA+ cells. The study enrolled healthy HIV-negative adults without recent acute infections or vaccinations as donors. This clonotype originated in a man aged 25-40 years in good health. The specimen sequenced was naive CD8+ T cells sorted from blood.

The CDR3 nucleotides read TGTGCCAGCAGCTTGTCCACGAGGACAGCCGTTTCCGAGCAGTACTTC. Amino acids: CASSLSTRTAVSEQYF. The chain has TRBV7-6 and TRBJ2-7; tentative D call: TRBD1 (6 bases). The V gene lost 3 bases and the J gene lost 6 bases, with 21 bases spanning the gap. The CDR3 consists of 16 residues. Per germline, CDR1 SGHVS and CDR2 FNYEAQ.